A single count supports the clone carrying this T cell receptor beta chain. How the authors handled the data: Estimation of nucleated cell counts was performed using reference gene primer amplification. Assay used: immunoSEQ multiplex PCR; TCRdb lists only in-frame clones, some missing. The V and J calls and clone size come from that table; D and trimming were worked out from the DNA. The table shows 470,000 or so clones, with approximately 85% occurring only once. These data originate in a study of blood T cell repertoires in COVID-19. Study-level background: The analysed material was cDNA or gDNA that came from T cells, B-cell-depleted T cells, or PBMCs.

The CDR3 is made up of 13 amino acids. V lost 7 bases to trimming and J lost 2 bases, with 11 bases between them. Sequencing input: peripheral blood. The sequence derives from a human donor in a cohort sampled during active COVID-19. This chain links TRBV12-3 or TRBV12-4 with TRBJ1-2, with D perhaps TRBD1 (6 bases). This CDR3 is CASNRDTNYGYTF. Here the CDR3 DNA reads TGTGCCAGCAACAGGGACACAAACTATGGCTACACCTTC.